Below are 24 T cell receptor beta chains sequenced from a single sample in a study of tumor-infiltrating lymphocytes in primary liver carcinoma. Total RNA (around 0.45 ug) served as template for TCR beta cDNA synthesis primed by a constant-region primer. Three nested multiplex PCR rounds, a slightly modified ARM-PCR, produced the libraries for TCR beta. The two initial PCR rounds, roughly 10 cycles each, used TRBV1-TRBV30 forward and C-beta reverse primers. From the multiplex PCR reads, TCRdb called clonotypes with MiXCR, one entry per CDR3 protein. The profile covers some 320,000 distinct CDR3 sequences, with 50% to 70% appearing a single time and 9% to 10% taken by the ten largest. RNA was extracted from whole blood without cell sorting, alongside germline DNA. Material for sequencing was peripheral blood. The receptors stem from a man aged 40-49 years with primary liver carcinoma and hepatitis B virus infection.

Remarks on this clonotype: This may arise from a read error, as a much more abundant clone is one base away. The chain uses TRBV12-3 or TRBV12-4 and TRBJ1-1; D not certain. The CDR3 loop spans 13 amino acids. CDR3 region: CASSLSANIEAFF. CDR3 bases: TGTGCCAGCAGTTTGAGCGCGAACATTGAAGCTTTCTTT.

For this clonotype: One base away lies a much larger clone, so this may be a sequencing read error. Because the CDR3 is missing its conserved closing phenylalanine or tryptophan, this is likely a read error. V usage is TRBV6-5 and J usage is TRBJ1-2, with a possible D match to TRBD1 (6 bases). Germline V CDR1 and CDR2: MNHEY, SVGAGI. The V and J ends lost 4 bases and 8 bases respectively, with 20 bases between them. This CDR3 spans 15 amino acids. CDR3 sequence: CASSSLQGGFVGYTI. CDR3 coding DNA: TGTGCCAGCAGTTCCCTACAGGGAGGGTTTGTCGGCTACACCATC.

Details on this clonotype: A much larger clone sits a single nucleotide away, making a read error possible. The CDR3, as DNA: TGCGCCAGCAGCCTTGTGTCTCTAAGCACAGATACGCAGTATTTT. This translates into CASSLVSLSTDTQYF. The rearrangement uses TRBV4-3 and TRBJ2-3; no clear D gene. The germline CDR1 and CDR2 sequences are LGHNA and YSLEER. V gave up 4 bases and J gave up 0 bases, with 11 bases separating them. The CDR3 covers 15 residues.

In regard to this clonotype: This is likely a read error, given that the CDR3 carries no conserved phenylalanine or tryptophan at its end. The chain joins TRBV28 to TRBJ2-4; no clear D. The CDR3 consists of 10 residues. Germline V lookup: CDR1 MDHEN, CDR2 SYDVKM. V was shortened by 8 bases and J by 8 bases, with 7 bases between the two germline ends. The CDR3 nucleotides are TGTGCCAGCGGCTCAGACATTCAGTACTAC. It yields the protein CASGSDIQYY.

The table lists this clonotype with many counts. This sequence joins TRBV4-3 and TRBJ2-1; D ambiguous. The CDR3 spans 13 residues. V dropped 0 bases and J dropped 9 bases, with 9 bases sitting between them. CDR1 is LGHNA and CDR2 is YSLEER in the germline V gene. The CDR3 coding sequence is TGCGCCAGCAGCCAAGATCGAGGAATTGAGCAGTTCTTC. Amino acid sequence: CASSQDRGIEQFF.

Worth noting for this clonotype: An end of the junction does not agree with germline; a read error may underlie this. This chain connects TRBV7-3 to TRBJ2-1; D gene ambiguous. Germline lookup yields CDR1 SGHTA and CDR2 FQGTGA. The CDR3 contains 14 residues. CDR3 sequence (DNA): TGTGCCAGCAGCCCCTCGGCGCGGTCCAATGAGCTGTTCTTC. Translation: CASSPSARSNELFF.

This clonotype was counted at least ten times. The chain recombines TRBV4-3 with TRBJ2-7; TRBD1 matches 10 bases. Germline V lookup: CDR1 LGHNA, CDR2 YSLEER. V was pared by 1 base and J by 7 bases, with 7 bases of the junction left unmatched. The CDR3 loop spans 15 amino acids. CDR3 in DNA: TGCGCCAGCAGCCAAGTGGGACAGGGGTATGATGAGCAGTACTTC. Translation gives CASSQVGQGYDEQYF.

As for this clonotype: Given a much more abundant clone one base away, this may be a read error. The chain employs TRBV5-4 and TRBJ1-6; maybe TRBD1 (6 bases). Trimming removed 5 bases from V and 10 bases from J, with 16 bases in between. The germline CDR1 and CDR2 sequences are SGHNT and YYREEE (reference sequence). The CDR3 spans 14 residues. The CDR3 loop is CASRRGAECSPLHF. The CDR3, as DNA: TGTGCCAGCAGAAGGGGGGCCGAGTGCTCACCCCTCCACTTT. Supplemented by reference TRBV5-4 and TRBJ1-6, the full variable domain reads ETGVTQSPTHLIKTRGQQVTLRCSSQSGHNTVSWYQQALGQGPQFIFQYYREEENGRGNFPPRFSGLQFPNYSSELNVNALELDDSALYLCASRRGAECSPLHFGNGTRLTVT.

Regarding this clonotype: A much larger clone differs by one base, so this may be a read error. The chain couples TRBV6-6 to TRBJ2-2; tentative D call: TRBD1 (6 bases). This CDR3 spans 15 amino acids. The germline gives CDR1 MNHNY, CDR2 SVGAGI (reference sequence). The CDR3 bases are TGTGCCAGCAGTTCACAGGGCAGAGGAACCGGGGAGCTGTTATTT. Its protein is CASSSQGRGTGELLF.

As regards this clonotype: Since a much larger clone is just one base distant, this may be a read error. The rearrangement links TRBV6-1 to TRBJ1-5; perhaps TRBD1 as D (5 bases). This CDR3 contains 11 residues. Deletions cut 5 bases from V and 7 bases from J, with 6 bases between. CDR1 MNHNS and CDR2 SASEGT come from the germline V gene. CDR3 in amino acids: CASSQGQPQHF. CDR3 nucleotides: TGTGCCAGCAGTCAGGGACAGCCCCAGCATTTT.

This clonotype was seen only once. Since a much larger clone is just one base distant, this may be a read error. This sequence joins TRBV4-1 and TRBJ1-1; no reliable D call. The CDR3 consists of 13 residues. The germline V gene has CDR1 MGHRA and CDR2 YSYEKL. The CDR3 DNA is TGCGCCAGCAGCCCCCCAGGTGGTGCTGAAGCTTCCTTT. Its translation is CASSPPGGAEASF.

In the case of this clonotype: A much larger clonotype is one base distant, so this may be a read error. This chain links TRBV29-1 with TRBJ2-3; no clear D. Trimming cost V 7 bases and J 4 bases, with 12 bases left between them. The CDR3 totals 12 residues. The V gene's germline CDR1 is SQVTM and CDR2 ANQGSEA. The CDR3 here is CSASALSDTQYF. In DNA, the CDR3 is TGCAGCGCTTCTGCCCTCTCAGATACGCAGTATTTT.

A word on this clonotype: A much larger clone is a single base away; this may be a read error. CDR3 amino acids: CASSSNRGTEASF. The CDR3 DNA is TGTGCCAGCAGTTCTAACAGGGGCACTGAAGCTTCCTTT. J is TRBJ1-1 and V is TRBV12-3 or TRBV12-4; 7 bases map to TRBD1. CDR3 length: 13 amino acids.

As for this clonotype: This may arise from a read error, as a much more abundant clone is one base away. The chain has TRBV29-1 and TRBJ2-4; D may be TRBD1 or TRBD2 (5 bases each). Germline assignment: CDR1 SQVTM and CDR2 ANQGSEA. This CDR3 region has 15 residues. The CDR3 loop reads CSATGRSLAKNIEYF. For the CDR3, the DNA is TGCAGCGCCACAGGACGGAGCCTAGCCAAAAACATTGAGTACTTC.

A remark on this clonotype: The junction departs from the called germline gene at one end, perhaps through a read error. The V gene is TRBV5-1, the J gene TRBJ2-3; 7 bases are a match to TRBD2. CDR1 and CDR2 from the germline V gene are SGHRS and YFSETQ. CDR3 length equals 16 residues. DNA for the CDR3: TGCACCAGCAGCGAAGTTGGTCTAGCGGGCACAGATACGCAGTATTTT. The encoded protein is CTSSEVGLAGTDTQYF.

Only one count was recorded for this clonotype. Possible read error: a much larger clone is one base away. The chain couples TRBV10-3 to TRBJ1-1, with 8 bases matching TRBD1. Germline lookup yields CDR1 ENHRY and CDR2 SYGVKD. J gave up 1 base and V 11 bases, and 9 bases lay outside the gene matches. The CDR3 has 14 amino acids. The CDR3 DNA follows: TGTGCCTCCGTAAGGGACAGGAGGAACACTGAAGCTTTCTTT. It codes for CASVRDRRNTEAFF.

This clonotype was seen repeatedly, ten times or more. In DNA, the CDR3 is TGTGCCAGCAGGTTACTCGGAGGGGATGAGCAGTTCTTC. This codes for CASRLLGGDEQFF. V and J are TRBV6-5 and TRBJ2-1, with D tentatively TRBD2 (6 bases). CDR3 length: 13 residues. Between the trimmed V and J ends, which lost 6 bases and 8 bases, there was a span of 14 bases. Germline V gives CDR1 MNHEY, CDR2 SVGAGI.

Only one count was recorded for this clonotype. This chain connects TRBV2 to TRBJ2-1; 15 positions match TRBD2. Germline V lookup: CDR1 SNHLY, CDR2 FYNNEI. J lost 8 bases, V lost 5 bases, and 4 bases had no gene match. CDR3 length equals 15 residues. DNA for the CDR3: TGTGCCAGCAGTCGGACTAGCGGGAGGGACGATGAGCAGTTCTTC. Translated, it gives CASSRTSGRDDEQFF.

A remark on this clonotype: The CDR3 does not close with the conserved phenylalanine or tryptophan, likely indicating a read error. The rearrangement links TRBV29-1 to TRBJ1-1; D is unresolved. V shed 4 bases and J shed 4 bases, with 10 bases lying between them. The CDR3 runs to 12 residues. Germline assignment: CDR1 SQVTM and CDR2 ANQGSEA. The CDR3 protein is CSVVRQSTEAFL. In nucleotides, the CDR3 is TGCAGCGTTGTGAGGCAGAGCACTGAAGCTTTCCTT.

CDR3 sequence (DNA): TGTGCCAGCAGTTTTGCGGGACTAGCGGGATTGAGTCCCTACAATGAGCAGTTCTTC. Its protein product is CASSFAGLAGLSPYNEQFF. V usage is TRBV28 and J usage is TRBJ2-1; 13 bases are a match to TRBD2. The ends lost 3 bases at V and 2 bases at J; junction bases unmatched: 10. The CDR3 has 19 residues. In germline, CDR1 is MDHEN, CDR2 SYDVKM.

J is TRBJ2-7 and V is TRBV28; D possibly matches TRBD1 or TRBD2 (5 bases each). CDR3 length equals 13 residues. Per the germline V gene, CDR1 is MDHEN and CDR2 is SYDVKM. V shed 10 bases and J shed 0 bases, with 13 bases lying between them. The CDR3 here is CAISGTVSYEQYF. The CDR3, as DNA: TGTGCCATTTCCGGGACCGTCTCCTACGAGCAGTACTTC.

This clonotype occurred once. A much larger clone is a single base away; this may be a read error. The CDR3 sequence is CASSLVGTGGVTNYGYTF. The DNA of the CDR3 is TGCGCCAGCAGCTTGGTTGGGACAGGGGGCGTAACTAACTATGGCTACACCTTC. This chain joins TRBV5-1 and TRBJ1-2; 12 bases align to TRBD1. Trimming cost V 0 bases and J 0 bases; bases outside gene matches: 6. The germline V gene encodes CDR1 SGHRS and CDR2 YFSETQ. This CDR3 region has 18 residues.

This clonotype was recorded a few times. The chain links TRBV5-4 to TRBJ2-3; the match to TRBD1 covers 7 bases. With 4 bases clipped from V and 2 bases from J, the junction kept 4 bases outside the gene matches. The CDR3 has 14 residues. Germline-derived CDR1 and CDR2 are SGHNT and YYREEE (reference sequence). The CDR3 DNA sequence: TGTGCCAGCAGCCAAGGGACAGCCACAGATACGCAGTATTTT. Its protein product is CASSQGTATDTQYF.

A word on this clonotype: One end of the junction does not line up with germline, which may come from a read error. The chain is built from TRBV7-8 and TRBJ2-7; D may be TRBD2 (6 bases). The CDR3 sequence is 14 residues long. Germline CDR1 SGHVS, CDR2 FQNEAQ. The CDR3: CASSHGGAHYGQYF. The CDR3 DNA reads TGTGCCAGCAGCCACGGAGGGGCCCACTACGGGCAGTACTTC.